This TCR beta chain was obtained from a study of breast tumors, draining lymph nodes, adjacent tissues. Study-wide results and limits: Luminal-like breast cancer showed significantly greater tumor-nontumor repertoire similarity than basal-like breast cancer did. Most tumor T cells seemingly derive from lymph node, then expand in tumor. Tumor T cell lymph node origin was a supported hypothesis, not proven. Compared with lymph nodes, tumors were less diverse; compared with nontumor tissue, more.

Via MiXCR, TCRdb re-called the multiplex PCR reads, giving one row per CDR3 protein. Of tens of thousands of distinct CDR3 sequences listed, around 30% are singletons. In the case of this clonotype: Its cognate antigen is unknown.

V dropped 5 bases and J dropped 5 bases, with 12 bases sitting between them. This CDR3 region has 13 residues. Germline V lookup: CDR1 SGHTA, CDR2 FQGTGA. Breast cancer patients provided tissue from their axillary draining lymph nodes. Sequencing was performed on axillary lymph node tissue. This sequence joins TRBV7-3 and TRBJ2-5; no definite D call. The receptor comes from a female donor with breast cancer. Some clones in this sample may be carry-over from other donors' samples. Here the CDR3 reads CASSPRLRETQYF. In nucleotides, the CDR3 is TGTGCCAGCAGCCCTAGATTACGGGAGACCCAGTACTTC.